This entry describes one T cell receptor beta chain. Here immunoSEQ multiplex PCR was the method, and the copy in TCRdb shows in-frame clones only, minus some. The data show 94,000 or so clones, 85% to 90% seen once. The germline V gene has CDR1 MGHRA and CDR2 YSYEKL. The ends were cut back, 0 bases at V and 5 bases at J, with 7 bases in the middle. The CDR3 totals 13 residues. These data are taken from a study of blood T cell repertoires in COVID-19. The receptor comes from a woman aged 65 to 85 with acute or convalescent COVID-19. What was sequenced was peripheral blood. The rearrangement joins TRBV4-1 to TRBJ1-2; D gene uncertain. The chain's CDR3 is CASSQEIAYGYTF. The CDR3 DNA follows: TGCGCCAGCAGCCAAGAAATCGCGTATGGCTACACCTTC.